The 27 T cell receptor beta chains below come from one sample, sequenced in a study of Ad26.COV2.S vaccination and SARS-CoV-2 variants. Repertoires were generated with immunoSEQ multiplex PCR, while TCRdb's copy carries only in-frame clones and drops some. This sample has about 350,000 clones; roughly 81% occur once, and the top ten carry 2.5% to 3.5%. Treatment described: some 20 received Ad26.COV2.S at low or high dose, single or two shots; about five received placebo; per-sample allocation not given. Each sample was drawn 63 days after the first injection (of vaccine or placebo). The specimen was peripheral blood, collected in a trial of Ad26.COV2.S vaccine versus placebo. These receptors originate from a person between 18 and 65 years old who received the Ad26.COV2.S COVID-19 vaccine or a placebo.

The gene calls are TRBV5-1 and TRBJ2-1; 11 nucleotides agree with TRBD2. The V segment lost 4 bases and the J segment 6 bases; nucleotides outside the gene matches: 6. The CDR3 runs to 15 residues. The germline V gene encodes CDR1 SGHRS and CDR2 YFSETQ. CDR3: CASSKLAGDLNEQFF. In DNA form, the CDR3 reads TGCGCCAGCAGCAAACTAGCGGGGGACCTCAATGAGCAGTTCTTC. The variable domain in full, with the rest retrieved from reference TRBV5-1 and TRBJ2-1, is KAGVTQTPRYLIKTRGQQVTLSCSPISGHRSVSWYQQTPGQGLQFLFEYFSETQRNKGNFPGRFSGRQFSNSRSEMNVSTLELGDSALYLCASSKLAGDLNEQFFGPGTRLTVL.

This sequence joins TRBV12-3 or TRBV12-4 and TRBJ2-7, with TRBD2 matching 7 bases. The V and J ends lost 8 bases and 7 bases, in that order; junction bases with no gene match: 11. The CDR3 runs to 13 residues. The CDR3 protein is CASGWEGLVEQYF. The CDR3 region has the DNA TGTGCCAGCGGGTGGGAGGGCCTAGTGGAGCAGTACTTC.

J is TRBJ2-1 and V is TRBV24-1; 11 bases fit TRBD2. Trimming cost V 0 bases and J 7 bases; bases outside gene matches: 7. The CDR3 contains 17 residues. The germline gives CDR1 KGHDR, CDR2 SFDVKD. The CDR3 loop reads CATSDLSTSGITNEQFF. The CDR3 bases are TGTGCCACCAGTGATTTGTCGACTAGCGGGATAACAAATGAGCAGTTCTTC.

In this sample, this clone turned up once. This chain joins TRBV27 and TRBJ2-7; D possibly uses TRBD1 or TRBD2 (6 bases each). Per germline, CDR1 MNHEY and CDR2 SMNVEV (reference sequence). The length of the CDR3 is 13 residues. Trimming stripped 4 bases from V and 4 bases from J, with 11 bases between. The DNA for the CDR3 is TGTGCCAGCAGTTGGAGGGGGAGTTACGAGCAGTACTTC. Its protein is CASSWRGSYEQYF.

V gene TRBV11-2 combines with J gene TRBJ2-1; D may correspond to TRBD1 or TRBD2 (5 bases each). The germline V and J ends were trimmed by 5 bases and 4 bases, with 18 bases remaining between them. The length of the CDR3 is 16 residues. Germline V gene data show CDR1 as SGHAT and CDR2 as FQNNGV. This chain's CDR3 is CASSPPFGTSYNEQFF. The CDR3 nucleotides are TGTGCCAGCAGCCCACCATTCGGGACCTCGTACAATGAGCAGTTCTTC.

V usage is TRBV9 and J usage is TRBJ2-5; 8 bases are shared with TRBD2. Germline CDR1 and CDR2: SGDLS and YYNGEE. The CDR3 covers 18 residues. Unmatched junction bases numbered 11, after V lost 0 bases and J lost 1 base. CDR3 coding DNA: TGTGCCAGCAGCGTAGCGGTAGGCAGCGGGGGCTTCCAAGAGACCCAGTACTTC. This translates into CASSVAVGSGGFQETQYF.

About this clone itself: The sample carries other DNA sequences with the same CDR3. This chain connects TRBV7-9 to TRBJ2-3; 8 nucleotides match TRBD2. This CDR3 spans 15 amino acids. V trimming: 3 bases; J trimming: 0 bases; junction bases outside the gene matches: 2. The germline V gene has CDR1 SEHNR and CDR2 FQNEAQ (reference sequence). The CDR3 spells CASSFPSGSTDTQYF. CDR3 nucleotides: TGTGCCAGCAGCTTCCCTAGCGGGAGCACAGATACGCAGTATTTT. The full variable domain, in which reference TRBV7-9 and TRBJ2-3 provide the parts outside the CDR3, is DTGVSQNPRHKITKRGQNVTFRCDPISEHNRLYWYRQTLGQGPEFLTYFQNEAQLEKSRLLSDRFSAERPKGSFSTLEIQRTEQGDSAMYLCASSFPSGSTDTQYFGPGTRLTVL.

The CDR3 loop reads CASSPGQNPDTQYF. The CDR3 DNA is TGTGCCAGCAGCCCAGGACAAAATCCAGATACGCAGTATTTT. V and J are TRBV7-2 and TRBJ2-3; D might be TRBD1 (5 bases). V lost 5 bases and J 4 bases, leaving 13 bases between the germline ends. This CDR3 has 14 residues. Germline V gives CDR1 SGHTA, CDR2 FQGNSA. Drawing the rest from reference TRBV7-2 and TRBJ2-3, the complete variable domain is GAGVSQSPSNKVTEKGKDVELRCDPISGHTALYWYRQSLGQGLEFLIYFQGNSAPDKSGLPSDRFSAERTGGSVSTLTIQRTQQEDSAVYLCASSPGQNPDTQYFGPGTRLTVL.

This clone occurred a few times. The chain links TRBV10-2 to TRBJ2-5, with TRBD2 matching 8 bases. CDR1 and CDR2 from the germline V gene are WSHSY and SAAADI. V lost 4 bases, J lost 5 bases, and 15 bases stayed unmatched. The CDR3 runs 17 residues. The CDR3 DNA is TGCGCCAGCAGTGTTAGTTTGAGCGGGGGCAGTTTGGAGACCCAGTACTTC. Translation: CASSVSLSGGSLETQYF.

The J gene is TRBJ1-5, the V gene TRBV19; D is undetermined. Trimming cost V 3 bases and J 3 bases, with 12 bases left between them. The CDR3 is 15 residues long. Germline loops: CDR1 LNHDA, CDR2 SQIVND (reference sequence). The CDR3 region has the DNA TGTGCCAGTAGTATTCTGGACGGAAACAATCAGCCCCAGCATTTT. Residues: CASSILDGNNQPQHF.

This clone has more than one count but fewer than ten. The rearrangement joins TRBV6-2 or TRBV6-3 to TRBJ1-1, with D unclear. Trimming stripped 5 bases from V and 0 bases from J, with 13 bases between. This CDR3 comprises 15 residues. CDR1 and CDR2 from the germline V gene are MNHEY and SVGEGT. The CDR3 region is CASSPLFTVNTEAFF. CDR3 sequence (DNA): TGTGCCAGCAGTCCCCTCTTCACAGTGAACACTGAAGCTTTCTTT.

The CDR3 loop is CASRPGGTDTQYF. The CDR3 DNA sequence: TGCGCCAGCAGACCAGGGGGAACAGATACGCAGTATTTT. This chain uses TRBV4-3 with TRBJ2-3, with 7 bases matching TRBD1. This CDR3 region has 13 residues. Losses at the gene ends were 6 bases for V and 3 bases for J; bases not matched to a gene: 3. Germline CDR1 reads LGHNA; CDR2 reads YSLEER.

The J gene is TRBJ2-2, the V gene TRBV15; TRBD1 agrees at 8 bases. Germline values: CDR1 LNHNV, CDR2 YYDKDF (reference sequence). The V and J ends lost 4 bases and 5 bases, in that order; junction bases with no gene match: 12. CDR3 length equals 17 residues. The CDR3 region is CATSMAQGVLLTGELFF. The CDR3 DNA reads TGTGCCACCAGCATGGCACAGGGGGTTCTCTTGACCGGGGAGCTGTTTTTT.

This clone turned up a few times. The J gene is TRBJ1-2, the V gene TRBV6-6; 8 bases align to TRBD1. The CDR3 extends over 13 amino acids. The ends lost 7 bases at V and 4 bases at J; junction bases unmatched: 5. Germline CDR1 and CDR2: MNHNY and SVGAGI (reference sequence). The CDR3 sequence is CASIQDRAYGYTF. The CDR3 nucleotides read TGTGCCAGCATACAGGACAGGGCCTATGGCTACACCTTC.

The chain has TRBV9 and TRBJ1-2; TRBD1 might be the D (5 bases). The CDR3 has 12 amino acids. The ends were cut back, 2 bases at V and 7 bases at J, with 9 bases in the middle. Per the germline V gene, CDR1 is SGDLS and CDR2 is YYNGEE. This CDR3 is CASSVSGGGYTF. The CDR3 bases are TGTGCCAGCAGCGTGAGCGGGGGTGGCTACACCTTC.

DNA of the CDR3: TGTGCCAGCAGCCCAGGGGTTAGACAGGGTTTCCGAGAGACCCAGTACTTC. Translating gives CASSPGVRQGFRETQYF. The gene calls are TRBV3-1 (or the pseudogene TRBV3-2) and TRBJ2-5; 7 nucleotides agree with TRBD1. Trimming cost V 4 bases and J 4 bases; bases outside gene matches: 15. The CDR3 has 17 residues. Germline V gene lookup returns CDR1 LGHDT and CDR2 YNNKEL (reference sequence).

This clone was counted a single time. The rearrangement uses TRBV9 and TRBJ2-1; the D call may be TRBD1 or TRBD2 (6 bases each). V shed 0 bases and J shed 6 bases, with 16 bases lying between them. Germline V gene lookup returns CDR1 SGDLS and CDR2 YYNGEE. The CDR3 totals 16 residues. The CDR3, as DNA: TGTGCCAGCAGCGTAGTTGTGGGGGGCCCCGCCAATGAGCAGTTCTTC. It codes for CASSVVVGGPANEQFF.

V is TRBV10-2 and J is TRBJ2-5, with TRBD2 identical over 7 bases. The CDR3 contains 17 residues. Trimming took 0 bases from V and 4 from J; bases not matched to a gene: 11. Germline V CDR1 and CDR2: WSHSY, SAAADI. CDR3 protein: CASSESPSSGGSETQYF. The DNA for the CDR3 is TGCGCCAGCAGTGAGTCCCCATCTAGCGGTGGTTCAGAGACCCAGTACTTC.

CDR3 nucleotides: TGTGCCAGCAGACCACGGGCGGGGGTGGCCCAGTACTTC. Its protein product is CASRPRAGVAQYF. The rearrangement uses TRBV14 and TRBJ2-5; 7 positions agree with TRBD2. The CDR3 is 13 residues long. Germline loops: CDR1 SGHDN, CDR2 FVKESK. Trimming cost V 6 bases and J 9 bases; bases outside gene matches: 10.

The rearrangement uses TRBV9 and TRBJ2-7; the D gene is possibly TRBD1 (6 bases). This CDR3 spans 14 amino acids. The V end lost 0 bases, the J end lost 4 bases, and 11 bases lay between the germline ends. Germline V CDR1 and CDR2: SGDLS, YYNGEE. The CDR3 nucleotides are TGTGCCAGCAGCGTAGCCGGGACAACGTACGAGCAGTACTTC. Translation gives CASSVAGTTYEQYF.

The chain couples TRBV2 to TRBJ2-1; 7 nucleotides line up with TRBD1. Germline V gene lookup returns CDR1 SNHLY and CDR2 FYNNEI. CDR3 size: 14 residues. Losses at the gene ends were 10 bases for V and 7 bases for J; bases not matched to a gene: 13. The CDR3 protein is CANAQGRTLNEQFF. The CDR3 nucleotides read TGTGCCAACGCACAGGGGCGGACCTTAAATGAGCAGTTCTTC.

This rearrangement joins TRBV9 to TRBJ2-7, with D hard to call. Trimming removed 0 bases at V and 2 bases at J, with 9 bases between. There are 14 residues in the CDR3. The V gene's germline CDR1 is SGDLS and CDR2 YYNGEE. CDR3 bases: TGTGCCAGCAGCGTAGATACAGAGCCCTACGAGCAGTACTTC. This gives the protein CASSVDTEPYEQYF.

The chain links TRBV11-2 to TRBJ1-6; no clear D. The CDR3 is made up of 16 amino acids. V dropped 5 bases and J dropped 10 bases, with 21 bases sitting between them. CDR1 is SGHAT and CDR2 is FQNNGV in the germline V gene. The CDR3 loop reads CASSPRSNGPRSPLHF. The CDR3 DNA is TGTGCCAGCAGCCCCCGGTCAAATGGGCCCCGATCACCCCTCCACTTT.

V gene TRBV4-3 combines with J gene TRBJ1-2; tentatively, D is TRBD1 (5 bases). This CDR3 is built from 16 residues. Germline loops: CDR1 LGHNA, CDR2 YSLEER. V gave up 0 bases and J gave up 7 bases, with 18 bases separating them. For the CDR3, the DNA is TGCGCCAGCAGCCAAGATTATGGCAGGGTATATGGTGGCTACACCTTC. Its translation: CASSQDYGRVYGGYTF.

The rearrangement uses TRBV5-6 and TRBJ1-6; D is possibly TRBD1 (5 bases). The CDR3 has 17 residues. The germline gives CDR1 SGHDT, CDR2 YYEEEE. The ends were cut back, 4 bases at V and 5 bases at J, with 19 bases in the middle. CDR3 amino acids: CASSPGPWGGDNSPLHF. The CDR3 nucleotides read TGTGCCAGCAGCCCGGGCCCCTGGGGGGGAGATAATTCACCCCTCCACTTT.

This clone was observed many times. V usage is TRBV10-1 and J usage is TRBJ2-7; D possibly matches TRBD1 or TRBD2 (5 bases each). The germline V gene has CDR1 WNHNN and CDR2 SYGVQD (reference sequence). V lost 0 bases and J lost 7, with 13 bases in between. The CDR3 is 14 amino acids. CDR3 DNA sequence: TGCGCCAGCAGTGAGTCATCGGGGCCTGGGGAGCAGTACTTC. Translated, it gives CASSESSGPGEQYF.

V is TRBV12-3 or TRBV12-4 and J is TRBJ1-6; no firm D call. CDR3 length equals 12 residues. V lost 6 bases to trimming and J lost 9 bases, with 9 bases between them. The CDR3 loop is CASRPSGSPLHF. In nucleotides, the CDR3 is TGTGCCAGCAGGCCCTCTGGTTCACCCCTCCACTTT.